Listed here are 24 T cell receptor beta chains from one sample, sequenced in a study of shared clonotypes between healthy human individuals. Data came from immunoSEQ multiplex PCR; TCRdb stores just in-frame clones and leaves some out. The sample has over 150,000 clones; about 68% are singletons. Sequenced input: memory CD4+ T cells sorted from blood. As for subset: CD45RA-negative fraction. The receptors shown here come from a man aged 30 to 45 in good health.

The chain employs TRBV28 and TRBJ2-5; a possible D gene is TRBD2 (6 bases). Germline lookup yields CDR1 MDHEN and CDR2 SYDVKM. V lost 3 bases to trimming and J lost 7 bases, with 15 bases between them. The CDR3 consists of 14 residues. This CDR3 is CASSLDPGRGTQYF. CDR3 in DNA: TGTGCCAGCAGTTTGGACCCCGGGCGGGGGACCCAGTACTTC. The full variable domain, in which reference TRBV28 and TRBJ2-5 provide the parts outside the CDR3, is DVKVTQSSRYLVKRTGEKVFLECVQDMDHENMFWYRQDPGLGLRLIYFSYDVKMKEKGDIPEGYSVSREKKERFSLILESASTNQTSMYLCASSLDPGRGTQYFGPGTRLLVL.

This chain links TRBV4-3 with TRBJ2-1; D might be TRBD1 (5 bases). This CDR3 region has 15 residues. V was shortened by 2 bases and J by 4 bases, with 12 bases between the two germline ends. CDR1 is LGHNA, CDR2 YSLEER, per germline. CDR3: CASSQSGMGYNEQFF. The CDR3 coding sequence is TGCGCCAGCAGCCAATCAGGGATGGGGTACAATGAGCAGTTCTTC.

This chain uses TRBV2 with TRBJ1-2; D not certain. The CDR3 length is 12 residues. V lost 7 bases and J lost 3, with 9 bases in between. The V gene's germline CDR1 is SNHLY and CDR2 FYNNEI. CDR3 bases: TGTGCCAGCACTTCGGAATACTATGGCTACACCTTC. Protein product: CASTSEYYGYTF.

The sample holds one count of this clone. The chain employs TRBV4-1 and TRBJ2-7, with TRBD2 identical over 12 bases. The CDR3 has 15 amino acids. CDR1 is MGHRA, CDR2 YSYEKL, per germline. The ends lost 3 bases at V and 3 bases at J; junction bases unmatched: 3. This CDR3 is CASSQGLAGLYEQYF. The CDR3 region has the DNA TGCGCCAGCAGCCAGGGACTAGCGGGCCTCTACGAGCAGTACTTC.

The rearrangement uses TRBV5-5 and TRBJ1-2, with D maybe TRBD1 (6 bases). This CDR3 is 12 amino acids long. Germline CDR1 SGHKS, CDR2 YYEKEE (reference sequence). V was cut by 4 bases and J by 3 bases, with 7 bases left in between. The DNA for the CDR3 is TGTGCCAGCAGCAGGACAGACTATGGCTACACCTTC. Its protein is CASSRTDYGYTF.

This clone was counted between two and nine times. Other nucleotide sequences in the sample specify the same CDR3. J is TRBJ2-1 and V is TRBV18; D perhaps matches TRBD1 (6 bases). Germline V gene sequence: CDR1 KGHSH, CDR2 LQKENI. The CDR3 runs 15 residues. The V end lost 6 bases, the J end lost 0 bases, and 12 bases lay between the germline ends. Here the CDR3 reads CASSPEGDSYNEQFF. CDR3 nucleotide sequence: TGTGCCAGCTCTCCCGAGGGGGACTCCTACAATGAGCAGTTCTTC.

J is TRBJ2-2 and V is TRBV7-9, with 10 bases lining up with TRBD1. Per the germline V gene, CDR1 is SEHNR and CDR2 is FQNEAQ (reference sequence). The CDR3 has 16 amino acids. V was pared by 5 bases and J by 2 bases, with 5 bases of the junction left unmatched. The CDR3 reads CASSPRDRGNTGELFF. The DNA of the CDR3 is TGTGCCAGCAGCCCTCGGGACAGGGGAAACACCGGGGAGCTGTTTTTT.

This clone was observed a few times. The V call is TRBV6-6, the J call TRBJ1-1; D is ambiguous. The germline V and J ends were trimmed by 6 bases and 8 bases, with 7 bases remaining between them. Per germline, CDR1 MNHNY and CDR2 SVGAGI (reference sequence). There are 10 residues in the CDR3. The CDR3 loop reads CASRDGEAFF. For the CDR3, the DNA is TGTGCCAGCAGGGACGGCGAAGCTTTCTTT.

The chain couples TRBV15 to TRBJ1-5; D call uncertain. The length of the CDR3 is 14 residues. V lost 5 bases and J 4 bases, leaving 12 bases between the germline ends. The germline gives CDR1 LNHNV, CDR2 YYDKDF (reference sequence). This CDR3 reads CATSSQRSNQPQHF. The CDR3 region has the DNA TGTGCCACCAGCTCTCAAAGAAGTAATCAGCCCCAGCATTTT.

The chain couples TRBV28 to TRBJ2-5; TRBD2 aligns across 7 bases. The V gene's germline CDR1 is MDHEN and CDR2 SYDVKM. V gave up 7 bases and J gave up 3 bases; unmatched junction bases: 5. The CDR3 contains 13 residues. DNA for the CDR3: TGTGCCAGCAAGGGAGGGGTGGAAGAGACCCAGTACTTC. Amino acid sequence: CASKGGVEETQYF.

The chain has TRBV5-4 and TRBJ2-5; D not resolved. The CDR3 sequence is 15 residues long. CDR1 is SGHNT and CDR2 is YYREEE in the germline V gene (reference sequence). V was clipped by 2 bases and J by 1 base, with 12 bases between them. CDR3 DNA: TGTGCCAGCAGCTTTAACCAGGATAGCCAAGAGACCCAGTACTTC. Amino acids: CASSFNQDSQETQYF.

This chain connects TRBV2 to TRBJ2-2; D is unclear. Deletions cut 7 bases from V and 8 bases from J, with 14 bases between. This CDR3 spans 13 amino acids. Germline CDR1 reads SNHLY; CDR2 reads FYNNEI. The CDR3 is CASTGSSTGELFF. The CDR3 nucleotides are TGTGCCAGCACCGGCAGCTCCACGGGGGAGCTGTTTTTT.

There are a few counts of this clone. V gene TRBV4-2 combines with J gene TRBJ1-5; D unclear. This CDR3 comprises 15 residues. V dropped 2 bases and J dropped 6 bases, with 14 bases sitting between them. Germline V gives CDR1 LGHNA, CDR2 YNFKEQ. CDR3 bases: TGTGCCAGCAGCCAAAGTTCTGGGTTAAGTCAGCCCCAGCATTTT. This gives the protein CASSQSSGLSQPQHF.

This clone was found once. A much larger clone sits a single nucleotide away, making a read error possible. V gene TRBV5-8 combines with J gene TRBJ1-1; D is unresolved. The CDR3 spans 13 residues. V was shortened by 0 bases and J by 1 base, with 4 bases between the two germline ends. The germline CDR1 and CDR2 sequences are SGHTS and YDEGEE. The CDR3 sequence: CASSLVRNTEAFF. The CDR3 DNA reads as TGTGCCAGCAGCTTGGTCAGGAACACTGAAGCTTTCTTT.

This chain joins TRBV5-1 and TRBJ1-2, with no clear D. The CDR3 has 13 amino acids. Germline V lookup: CDR1 SGHRS, CDR2 YFSETQ. Deletions cut 4 bases from V and 5 bases from J, with 12 bases between. The chain's CDR3 is CASSPGRAYGYTF. DNA for the CDR3: TGCGCCAGCAGCCCGGGGAGGGCTTATGGCTACACCTTC.

This clone has a handful of counts. The chain has TRBV28 and TRBJ2-7; D gene unclear. Trimming removed 3 bases at V and 3 bases at J, with 12 bases between. Germline V gene lookup returns CDR1 MDHEN and CDR2 SYDVKM. CDR3 size: 14 residues. The CDR3 sequence: CASSFLAFGYEQYF. CDR3 nucleotide sequence: TGTGCCAGCAGTTTTCTGGCCTTTGGCTACGAGCAGTACTTC. Filled out from reference TRBV28 and TRBJ2-7, the complete variable domain reads DVKVTQSSRYLVKRTGEKVFLECVQDMDHENMFWYRQDPGLGLRLIYFSYDVKMKEKGDIPEGYSVSREKKERFSLILESASTNQTSMYLCASSFLAFGYEQYFGPGTRLTVT.

V usage is TRBV18 and J usage is TRBJ1-1; D is perhaps TRBD1 (6 bases). Trimming removed 2 bases from V and 4 bases from J, with 14 bases in between. The CDR3 is 15 residues long. Germline values: CDR1 KGHSH, CDR2 LQKENI. CDR3 coding DNA: TGTGCCAGCTCACCAGCCGGGGGCGCGGGCACTGAAGCTTTCTTT. Encoded protein: CASSPAGGAGTEAFF.

The rearrangement uses TRBV7-8 and TRBJ2-5; 7 nucleotides match TRBD1. The CDR3 is 14 residues long. The J segment lost 1 base and the V segment lost 3 bases, leaving 2 bases of the junction unmatched. CDR1 and CDR2 (germline): SGHVS, FQNEAQ. CDR3 coding DNA: TGTGCCAGCAGCTTCGGGACAGTCCAAGAGACCCAGTACTTC. Translated: CASSFGTVQETQYF. Full variable domain (outside the CDR3, taken from reference TRBV7-8 and TRBJ2-5): GAGVSQSPRYKVAKRGQDVALRCDPISGHVSLFWYQQALGQGPEFLTYFQNEAQLDKSGLPSDRFFAERPEGSVSTLKIQRTQQEDSAVYLCASSFGTVQETQYFGPGTRLLVL.

The chain couples TRBV7-6 to TRBJ2-2, with 9 bases lining up with TRBD1. The junction had 11 bases not matched to a gene; V was cut back by 5 bases and J by 7 bases. The CDR3 length is 16 residues. Germline V gene lookup returns CDR1 SGHVS and CDR2 FNYEAQ. The CDR3 coding sequence is TGTGCCAGCAGCATAGGGACAGGGCAAACAATCGGGGAGCTGTTTTTT. This translates into CASSIGTGQTIGELFF.

The rearrangement links TRBV5-1 to TRBJ1-5, with a tentative D call TRBD1 (6 bases). This CDR3 is 14 amino acids long. Germline V gene data show CDR1 as SGHRS and CDR2 as YFSETQ. The V gene lost 3 bases and the J gene lost 5 bases, with 12 bases spanning the gap. CDR3 residues: CASSSGTMDQPQHF. The CDR3 region has the DNA TGCGCCAGCAGCTCCGGGACAATGGATCAGCCCCAGCATTTT.

V gene TRBV29-1 combines with J gene TRBJ1-1; tentative D call: TRBD1 (5 bases). Looked up from germline, CDR1 is SQVTM and CDR2 is ANQGSEA. Trimming shortened V by 4 bases and J by 1 base, and 7 bases separated the two germline ends. The length of the CDR3 is 12 residues. The CDR3 loop is CSVVGGNTEAFF. The CDR3 bases are TGCAGCGTTGTTGGGGGGAACACTGAAGCTTTCTTT. Supplemented by reference TRBV29-1 and TRBJ1-1, the full variable domain reads SAVISQKPSRDICQRGTSLTIQCQVDSQVTMMFWYRQQPGQSLTLIATANQGSEATYESGFVIDKFPISRPNLTFSTLTVSNMSPEDSSIYLCSVVGGNTEAFFGQGTRLTVV.

The rearrangement uses TRBV5-1 and TRBJ2-2, with 13 bases fitting TRBD2. The CDR3 loop spans 17 amino acids. In germline, CDR1 is SGHRS, CDR2 YFSETQ. J lost 3 bases, V lost 4 bases, and 6 bases had no gene match. The CDR3 DNA follows: TGCGCCAGCAGCAGGACTAGCGGGAGTCTGGACACCGGGGAGCTGTTTTTT. Protein product: CASSRTSGSLDTGELFF.

This rearrangement joins TRBV18 to TRBJ2-1; 8 nucleotides agree with TRBD1. V lost 2 bases and J lost 7; bases outside the gene matches: 4. This CDR3 is 14 amino acids long. Germline assignment: CDR1 KGHSH and CDR2 LQKENI. CDR3 sequence (DNA): TGTGCCAGCTCACCAGTCGGACAGGGAAATGAGCAGTTCTTC. Its protein is CASSPVGQGNEQFF.

This chain connects TRBV6-1 to TRBJ2-4, with 7 nucleotides matching TRBD1. The CDR3 is 17 residues long. CDR1 MNHNS and CDR2 SASEGT come from the germline V gene. Trimming cost V 2 bases and J 3 bases; bases outside gene matches: 10. The CDR3 loop reads CASSESLKGGVKNIQYF. CDR3 nucleotides: TGTGCCAGCAGTGAAAGTCTTAAAGGGGGCGTCAAAAACATTCAGTACTTC.